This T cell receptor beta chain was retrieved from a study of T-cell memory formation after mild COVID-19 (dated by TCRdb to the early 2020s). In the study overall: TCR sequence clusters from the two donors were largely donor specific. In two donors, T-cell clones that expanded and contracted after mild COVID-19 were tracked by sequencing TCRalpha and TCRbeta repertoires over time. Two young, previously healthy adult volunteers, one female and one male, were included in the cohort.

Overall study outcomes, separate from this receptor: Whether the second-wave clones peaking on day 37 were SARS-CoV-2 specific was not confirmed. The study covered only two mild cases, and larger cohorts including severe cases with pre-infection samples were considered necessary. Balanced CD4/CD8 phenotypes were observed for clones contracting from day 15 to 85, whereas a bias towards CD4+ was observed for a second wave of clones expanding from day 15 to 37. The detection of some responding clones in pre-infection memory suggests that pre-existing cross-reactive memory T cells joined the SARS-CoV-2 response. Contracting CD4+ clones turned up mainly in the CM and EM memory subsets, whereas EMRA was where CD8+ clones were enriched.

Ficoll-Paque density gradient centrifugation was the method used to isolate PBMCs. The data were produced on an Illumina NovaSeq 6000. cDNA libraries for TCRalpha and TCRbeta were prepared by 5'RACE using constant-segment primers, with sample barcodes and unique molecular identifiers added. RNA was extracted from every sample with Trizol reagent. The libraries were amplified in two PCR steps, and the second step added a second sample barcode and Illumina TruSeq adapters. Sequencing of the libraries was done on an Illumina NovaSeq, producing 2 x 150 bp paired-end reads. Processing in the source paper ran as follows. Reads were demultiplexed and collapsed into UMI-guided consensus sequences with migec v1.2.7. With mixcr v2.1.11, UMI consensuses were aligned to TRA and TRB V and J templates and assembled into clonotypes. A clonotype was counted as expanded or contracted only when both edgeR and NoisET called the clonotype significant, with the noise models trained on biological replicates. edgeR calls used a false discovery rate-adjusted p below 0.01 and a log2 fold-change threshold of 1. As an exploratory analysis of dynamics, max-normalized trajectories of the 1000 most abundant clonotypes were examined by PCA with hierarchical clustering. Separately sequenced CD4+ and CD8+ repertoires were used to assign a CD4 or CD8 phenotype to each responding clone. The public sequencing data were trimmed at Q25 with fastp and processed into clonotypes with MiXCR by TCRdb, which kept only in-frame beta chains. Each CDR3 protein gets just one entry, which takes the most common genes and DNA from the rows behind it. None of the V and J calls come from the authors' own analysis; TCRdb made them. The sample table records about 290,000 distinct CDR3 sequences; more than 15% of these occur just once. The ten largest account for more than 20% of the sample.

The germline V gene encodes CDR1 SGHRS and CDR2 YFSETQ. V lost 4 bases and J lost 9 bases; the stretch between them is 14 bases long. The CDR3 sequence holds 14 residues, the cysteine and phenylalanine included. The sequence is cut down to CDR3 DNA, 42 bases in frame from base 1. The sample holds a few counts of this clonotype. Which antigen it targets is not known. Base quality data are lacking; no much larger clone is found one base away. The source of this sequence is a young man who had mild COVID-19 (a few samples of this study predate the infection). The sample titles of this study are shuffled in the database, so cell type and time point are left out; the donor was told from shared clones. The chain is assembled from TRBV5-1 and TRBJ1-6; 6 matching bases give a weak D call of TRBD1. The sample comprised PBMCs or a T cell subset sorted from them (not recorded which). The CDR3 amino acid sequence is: CASSLTGFGSPLHF. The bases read TGCGCCAGCAGCCTAACAGGGTTCGGTTCACCCCTCCACTTT.